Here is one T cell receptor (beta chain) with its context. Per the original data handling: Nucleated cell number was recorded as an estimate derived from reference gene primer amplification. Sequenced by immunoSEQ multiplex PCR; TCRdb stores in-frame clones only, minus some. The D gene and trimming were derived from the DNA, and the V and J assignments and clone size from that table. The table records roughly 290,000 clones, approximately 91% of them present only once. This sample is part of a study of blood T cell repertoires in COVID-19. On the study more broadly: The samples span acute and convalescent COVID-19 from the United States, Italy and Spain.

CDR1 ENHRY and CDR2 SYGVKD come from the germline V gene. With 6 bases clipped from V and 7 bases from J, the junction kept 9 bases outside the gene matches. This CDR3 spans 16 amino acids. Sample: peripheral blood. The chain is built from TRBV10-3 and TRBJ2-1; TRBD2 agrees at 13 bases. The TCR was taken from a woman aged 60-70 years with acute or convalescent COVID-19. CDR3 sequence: CAIRGTSGKLGNEQFF. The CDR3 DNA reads TGTGCCATCAGAGGGACTAGCGGGAAACTGGGGAATGAGCAGTTCTTC.